This is a list of T cell receptor beta chains from one sample in a study of control samples from healthy donors and cancer patients. Generated by immunoSEQ multiplex PCR, the TCRdb table keeps only in-frame clones and is missing some. The sample holds fewer than 85,000 clones, around 89% seen once. Sequencing used blood. Source of these receptors: a man aged 45-65 years in good health. The CDR3 runs from the conserved cysteine through the conserved F or W. The order of the fields is CDR3 length, clone size, V gene, D gene, J gene, CDR3 protein, CDR3 DNA. D genes are given only for firm matches. Size is omitted from some rows. Given values are once, few, many or a class for expanded clones.

13	-	TRBV24-1	-	TRBJ2-7	CATSGSPSYEQYF	TGTGCCACCAGTGGGTCCCCCTCCTACGAGCAGTACTTC
13	-	TRBV29-1	-	TRBJ2-1	CSALSTRYSEQFF	TGCAGCGCCCTCTCGACAAGGTATAGTGAGCAGTTCTTC
15	few	TRBV9	TRBD2	TRBJ2-3	CASSVGGGSTDTQYF	TGTGCCAGCAGCGTCGGCGGGGGGAGCACAGATACGCAGTATTTT
17	-	TRBV5-6	-	TRBJ1-6	CASSFLGVAGYNSPLHF	TGTGCCAGCAGCTTCTTGGGGGTGGCTGGATATAATTCACCCCTCCACTTT
13	-	TRBV21-1	-	TRBJ1-1	CASVQGQGIEAFF	TGTGCCAGCGTCCAAGGACAGGGCATCGAAGCTTTCTTT
14	-	TRBV7-9	-	TRBJ1-1	CASSETGGVTEAFF	TGTGCCAGCAGCGAAACCGGGGGTGTAACTGAAGCTTTCTTT
17	few	TRBV5-4	TRBD2	TRBJ2-7	CASSYSGTTLSSYEQYF	TGTGCCAGCAGCTACTCCGGGACTACCCTGAGCTCCTACGAGCAGTACTTC
14	-	TRBV7-9	-	TRBJ1-4	CASSPQDSLEGLFF	TGTGCCAGCAGCCCCCAGGACAGCCTGGAAGGTCTGTTTTTT
15	-	TRBV15	-	TRBJ1-5	CATSREAGGNQPQHF	TGTGCCACCAGCAGAGAGGCAGGGGGCAATCAGCCCCAGCATTTT
13	-	TRBV2	-	TRBJ1-2	CASRLAGADGYTF	TGTGCCAGCCGATTAGCGGGGGCGGATGGCTACACCTTC
15	-	TRBV10-3	-	TRBJ1-5	CAISESRQEQGPQHF	TGTGCCATCAGTGAGTCCCGCCAGGAGCAAGGGCCCCAGCATTTT
17	-	TRBV6-1	TRBD1	TRBJ2-5	CASSEASGQGISETQYF	TGTGCCAGCAGTGAAGCGTCCGGACAGGGCATTTCGGAGACCCAGTACTTC
14	-	TRBV6-1	-	TRBJ2-1	CASSDFLQDNEQFF	TGTGCCAGCAGTGATTTTCTCCAAGACAATGAGCAGTTCTTC
16	-	TRBV25-1	-	TRBJ2-2	CASSETLTANTGELFF	TGTGCCAGCAGTGAAACTCTGACAGCGAACACCGGGGAGCTGTTTTTT